A single count supports the clone carrying this TCR beta chain. This record comes from a study of T cell repertoires in cytomegalovirus infection. CDR1 and CDR2 (germline): LGHNA, YSLEER. CDR3 size: 14 residues. The ends were cut back, 0 bases at V and 2 bases at J, with 8 bases in the middle. A single record per CDR3 protein comes from TCRdb applying MiXCR to the reads. The data contain some 440,000 distinct CDR3 sequences, roughly a third of them seen just once; the ten biggest clones take up approximately 15%. This receptor was obtained from a human donor in good health (CMV status not recorded). Some clones in this sample may be carry-over from other donors' samples. What was sequenced was PBMCs. V and J are TRBV4-3 and TRBJ2-7; D uncertain. DNA for the CDR3: TGCGCCAGCAGCCAAGATCTACTGGCCTACGAGCAGTACTTC. Its translation: CASSQDLLAYEQYF.